This T cell receptor (beta chain) comes out of a study of shared clonotypes between healthy human individuals. Overall study: Each donor contributed plates that comprised three CD4 naive, three CD4 memory, two CD8 naive and one CD8 memory. Findings and limits, study-wide: The low donor count limited represented genetic and exposure-history diversity.

This CDR3 is built from 16 residues. Per the germline V gene, CDR1 is LGHNA and CDR2 is YNFKEQ. Unmatched junction bases numbered 8, after V lost 4 bases and J lost 4 bases. This clone was counted a single time. Its antigen remains unknown. In replicate PCRs of sorted subsets, 150 to 200 ng DNA, approximately 28,000 T cell genomes, was used. Sequencing used immunoSEQ multiplex PCR; TCRdb keeps in-frame clones, though not all of them. The sample shows about 1.1 million clones, about four fifths of them seen only once. This TCR came from a man younger than 30 in good health. Some clones in this sample may be carry-over from other donors' samples. Sequenced material: memory CD4+ T cells from PBMCs. Subset noted: CD45RA-negative fraction. The chain employs TRBV4-2 and TRBJ2-5, with 11 positions matching TRBD1. The CDR3 region is CASSLQSGQGGETQYF. CDR3 bases: TGTGCCAGCAGCCTACAGTCGGGACAGGGGGGAGAGACCCAGTACTTC.